This is a list of T cell receptor beta chains from one sample in a study of OX40 agonist ivuxolimab in advanced cancers. The repertoire was sequenced with immunoSEQ multiplex PCR; TCRdb's copy has only in-frame clones and lacks some. The table shows 13,000 or so clones, with more than 75% occurring only once. The sample here was CD4+ or CD8+ T cells sorted from blood, taken in a trial of the OX40 agonist ivuxolimab. These receptors came from an adult with an advanced solid tumor such as melanoma, head and neck, liver or kidney cancer. CDR3s include the opening cysteine and the closing phenylalanine or tryptophan. The D gene is left open where the match is weak. Expanded clones are given a class, and other clones once, few, many or no size at all.

V	J	D	size	CDR3	DNA
TRBV7-2	TRBJ2-3	.	.	CASSGTGGEADTQYF	TGTGCCAGCAGCGGAACAGGGGGGGAAGCAGATACGCAGTATTTT
TRBV6-4	TRBJ2-2	.	.	CASSDSPGARTGELFF	TGTGCCAGCAGTGACTCGCCAGGGGCTCGGACCGGGGAGCTGTTTTTT
TRBV4-1	TRBJ1-4	TRBD1	.	CASSQDRGQGVNRNEKLFF	TGCGCCAGCAGCCAAGACCGGGGACAGGGGGTAAATAGAAATGAAAAACTGTTTTTT
TRBV18	TRBJ2-7	.	.	CASSPFEQPTYEQYF	TGTGCCAGCTCACCATTCGAACAGCCCACCTACGAGCAGTACTTC
TRBV11-2	TRBJ2-6	.	.	CASSQGSAGANVLTF	TGTGCCAGCAGCCAGGGCAGTGCTGGGGCCAACGTCCTGACTTTC
TRBV9	TRBJ2-1	TRBD2	.	CASSASGGPYNEQFF	TGTGCCAGCAGCGCTAGCGGGGGACCCTACAATGAGCAGTTCTTC
TRBV5-1	TRBJ2-1	.	.	CASSRQDLRNEQFF	TGCGCCAGCAGCCGACAGGATCTAAGGAATGAGCAGTTCTTC
TRBV6-5	TRBJ2-7	.	.	CASSYSSPGSYEQYF	TGTGCCAGCAGTTACTCTTCGCCTGGGTCCTACGAGCAGTACTTC
TRBV6-5	TRBJ2-1	.	.	CASSISGSSYNEQFF	TGTGCCAGCAGTATTAGCGGAAGCTCCTACAATGAGCAGTTCTTC
TRBV9	TRBJ2-1	TRBD1	.	CASSVEGTVTYNEQFF	TGTGCCAGCAGCGTAGAGGGGACAGTTACCTACAATGAGCAGTTCTTC
TRBV4-3	TRBJ2-1	TRBD2	.	CASAQLAGNDNEQFF	TGCGCCAGCGCCCAACTAGCGGGAAACGACAATGAGCAGTTCTTC
TRBV6-6	TRBJ1-1	.	.	CASSYSTTEAFF	TGTGCCAGCAGTTACTCTACCACTGAAGCTTTCTTT
TRBV7-6	TRBJ2-7	TRBD2	.	CASSLAGLAGGNEQYF	TGTGCCAGCAGCTTAGCGGGACTAGCGGGGGGGAACGAGCAGTACTTC
TRBV9	TRBJ2-2	.	.	CASGGGGDTGELFF	TGTGCCAGCGGAGGAGGGGGAGACACCGGGGAGCTGTTTTTT
TRBV7-8	TRBJ2-3	TRBD2	.	CASSHVNGGAADTQYF	TGTGCCAGCAGCCACGTTAACGGGGGGGCGGCAGATACGCAGTATTTT
TRBV25-1	TRBJ2-5	TRBD2	.	CASRPPYRREAETQYF	TGTGCCAGCAGACCCCCGTATAGGCGGGAGGCCGAGACTCAGTACTTC
TRBV10-3	TRBJ1-2	.	.	CATTDEGDGYTF	TGTGCCACCACCGATGAGGGGGATGGCTACACCTTC
TRBV6-1	TRBJ2-1	.	.	CASSEAIWGSENEQFF	TGTGCCAGCAGTGAAGCGATCTGGGGATCTGAGAATGAGCAGTTCTTC
TRBV19	TRBJ1-1	.	.	CATFRNTEAFF	TGTGCCACGTTTAGGAACACTGAAGCTTTCTTT
TRBV11-2	TRBJ2-3	.	.	CASSSDTPDTQYF	TGTGCCAGCAGCTCCGATACCCCAGATACGCAGTATTTT
TRBV30	TRBJ2-7	TRBD1	.	CASTAFTTGTGAYEQYF	TGTGCCTCCACGGCGTTCACGACCGGGACAGGGGCCTACGAGCAGTACTTC
TRBV7-9	TRBJ1-3	.	.	CATMDIQRTGNTIYF	TGTGCCACCATGGACATACAGAGGACCGGAAACACCATATATTTT
TRBV25-1	TRBJ1-5	.	few	CASSTEETNQPQHF	TGTGCCAGCAGTACCGAGGAGACGAATCAGCCCCAGCATTTT
TRBV6-5	TRBJ2-5	.	.	CASSFYSGGETQYF	TGTGCCAGCAGTTTTTACAGCGGCGGGGAGACCCAGTACTTC
TRBV7-6	TRBJ2-7	.	.	CASSVGPGTEQYF	TGTGCCAGCAGCGTGGGGCCCGGGACCGAGCAGTACTTC
TRBV5-1	TRBJ2-7	.	.	CASSNTNEQYF	TGCGCCAGCAGTAACACGAACGAGCAGTACTTC
TRBV28	TRBJ1-1	.	.	CASSFLPLEMNTEAFF	TGTGCCAGCAGTTTTCTGCCGTTGGAGATGAACACTGAAGCTTTCTTT
TRBV7-2	TRBJ2-7	TRBD2	.	CASSLVGIPSGSEQYF	TGTGCCAGCAGCTTAGTGGGGATCCCTAGCGGTAGCGAGCAGTACTTC
TRBV27	TRBJ2-7	.	.	CASSFSRGRYEQYF	TGTGCCAGCAGTTTCAGCAGGGGCCGTTACGAGCAGTACTTC
TRBV25-1	TRBJ2-1	TRBD2	.	CASSELEGLADYNEQFF	TGTGCCAGCAGTGAATTAGAGGGACTAGCGGACTACAATGAGCAGTTCTTC
TRBV4-2	TRBJ1-6	TRBD1	.	CASSPQGQGGSPLHF	TGTGCCAGCAGCCCGCAGGGACAGGGGGGCTCACCCCTCCACTTT
TRBV29-1	TRBJ1-2	.	.	CSVEGKGRGYGYTF	TGCAGCGTTGAAGGTAAAGGGCGTGGCTATGGCTACACCTTC
TRBV28	TRBJ2-2	TRBD1	once	CASSSGQINTGELFF	TGTGCCAGCAGTTCGGGACAGATTAACACCGGGGAGCTGTTTTTT
TRBV19	TRBJ2-2	.	.	CASSIEGSRELFF	TGTGCCAGTAGTATCGAGGGGAGTAGGGAGCTGTTTTTT
TRBV29-1	TRBJ2-3	TRBD2	.	CSTSGGDTDTQYF	TGCAGCACTAGCGGGGGGGACACAGATACGCAGTATTTT
TRBV4-2	TRBJ2-3	TRBD2	.	CASSQEAHLAARTDTQYF	TGTGCCAGCAGCCAAGAAGCCCATCTAGCGGCGCGAACAGATACGCAGTATTTT
TRBV29-1	TRBJ2-1	.	medium-sized	CSVPAVREDEQFF	TGCAGCGTGCCCGCGGTACGGGAAGATGAGCAGTTCTTC
TRBV27	TRBJ1-5	.	.	CASSFLGDNQPQHF	TGTGCCAGCAGTTTCCTGGGGGACAATCAGCCCCAGCATTTT
TRBV4-2	TRBJ1-1	.	.	CASSQSTENTEAFF	TGTGCCAGCAGCCAATCTACAGAGAACACTGAAGCTTTCTTT
TRBV28	TRBJ2-7	TRBD1	.	CASRGDRDSPYEQYF	TGTGCCAGCAGGGGGGACAGGGATTCCCCCTACGAGCAGTACTTC
TRBV27	TRBJ2-7	.	.	CASSLGGTSYEQYF	TGTGCCAGCAGTTTAGGGGGGACCTCCTACGAGCAGTACTTC
TRBV7-9	TRBJ2-5	.	.	CASSLVQGRETQYF	TGTGCCAGCAGCTTAGTACAGGGGAGGGAGACCCAGTACTTC
TRBV5-8	TRBJ2-7	.	.	CASSLYEQYF	TGTGCCAGCAGCTTGTACGAGCAGTACTTC
TRBV2	TRBJ2-1	TRBD2	.	CASRGLGTSGGNEQFF	TGTGCCAGCAGGGGACTGGGGACTAGCGGGGGAAATGAGCAGTTCTTC
TRBV9	TRBJ2-1	.	once	CASSLNSRTAYNEQFF	TGTGCCAGCAGCCTAAACAGTAGGACAGCCTACAATGAGCAGTTCTTC